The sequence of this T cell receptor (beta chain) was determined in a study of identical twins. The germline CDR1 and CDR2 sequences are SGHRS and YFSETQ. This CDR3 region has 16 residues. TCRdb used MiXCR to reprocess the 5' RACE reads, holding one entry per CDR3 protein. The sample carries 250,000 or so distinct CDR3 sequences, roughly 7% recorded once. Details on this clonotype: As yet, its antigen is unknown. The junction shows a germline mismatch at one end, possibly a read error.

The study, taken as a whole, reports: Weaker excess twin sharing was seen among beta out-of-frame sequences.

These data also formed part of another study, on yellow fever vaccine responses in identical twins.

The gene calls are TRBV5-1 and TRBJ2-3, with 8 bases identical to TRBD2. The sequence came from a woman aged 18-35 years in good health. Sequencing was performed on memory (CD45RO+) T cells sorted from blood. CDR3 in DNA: TGCGCCAGCGGCTTAGACGGACTAGCTCGGGTTGATACGCAGTATTTT. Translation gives CASGLDGLARVDTQYF.